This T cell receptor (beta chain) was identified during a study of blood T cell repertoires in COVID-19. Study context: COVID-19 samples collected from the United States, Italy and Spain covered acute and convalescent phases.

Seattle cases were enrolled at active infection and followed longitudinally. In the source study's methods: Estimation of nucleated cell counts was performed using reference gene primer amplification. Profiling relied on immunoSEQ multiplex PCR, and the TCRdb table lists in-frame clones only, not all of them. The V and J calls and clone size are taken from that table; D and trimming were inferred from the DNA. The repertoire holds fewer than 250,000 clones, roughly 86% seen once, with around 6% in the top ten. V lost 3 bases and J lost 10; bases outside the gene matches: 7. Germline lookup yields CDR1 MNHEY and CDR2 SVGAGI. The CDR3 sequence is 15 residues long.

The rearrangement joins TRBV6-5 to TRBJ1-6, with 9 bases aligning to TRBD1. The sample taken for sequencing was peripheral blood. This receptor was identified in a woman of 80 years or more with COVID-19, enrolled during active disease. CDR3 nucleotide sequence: TGTGCCAGCAGTTATTATGGGACAGGGAGGTCACCCCTCCACTTT. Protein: CASSYYGTGRSPLHF.